This TCR beta chain was sequenced for a study of response to subunit inactivated influenza vaccine (dated by TCRdb to 2016 to 2019). As for the study more broadly: The study used deep quantitative T cell receptor repertoire profiling to track responses to a trivalent subunit inactivated influenza vaccine.

The protocol used for the library was RT-PCR. Sequencing was carried out with an Illumina HiSeq 2500. TCRdb itself trimmed the public reads at Q25 with fastp, ran MiXCR and retained productive beta chains. CDR3 protein sequences are deduplicated, and each keeps its most common genes and DNA. This sample gives just over 300,000 distinct CDR3 sequences in total; about 20% of them show up just once. The ten most abundant clones make up under 13% of the sample. Beyond this particular receptor, the publication reports: It was suggested by the authors that each seasonal influenza vaccination may recruit only a limited number of new T cells.

V loses 4 bases of germline sequence and J loses 4 bases, and the interval between the two ends is 8 bases. The CDR3 sequence holds 12 residues, the cysteine and phenylalanine included. Of the read, only the CDR3 DNA is kept; its 36 bases are in frame from base 1. The germline V gene supplies CDR1 SQVTM and CDR2 ANQGSEA. In the case of this clonotype: It lacks a known antigen. No much larger clone is present one base from it, and per-base qualities are unavailable.

The sample was PBMCs from blood, taken 21 months after vaccination. This sequence uses TRBV29-1 and TRBJ2-1, with no D gene named confidently. The receptor was isolated from a man in his fifties or sixties who received an inactivated influenza vaccine. Donor details come from another sample of the same person, matched by shared clones. The sequenced DNA: TGCAGCGTTGCCCCGAAGTACAATGAGCAGTTCTTC. Its translation reads: CSVAPKYNEQFF.